Below, 18 T cell receptor beta chains from the same sample are listed, as sequenced in a study of blood T cell repertoires in COVID-19. TCRdb's copy holds only in-frame clones and misses some; the assay was immunoSEQ multiplex PCR. This table has some 220,000 clones, 80% appearing once. Material for sequencing was peripheral blood. These receptor sequences come from a human donor in a cohort sampled during active COVID-19.

The chain has TRBV10-3 and TRBJ2-7, with 7 bases fitting TRBD1. Trimming at V came to 10 bases and at J to 0 bases, leaving 3 bases not matched to a gene. CDR3 length equals 12 residues. Per the germline V gene, CDR1 is ENHRY and CDR2 is SYGVKD. CDR3 region: CATWDSSYEQYF. The CDR3 DNA reads as TGTGCCACCTGGGACAGCTCCTACGAGCAGTACTTC.

V is TRBV5-1 and J is TRBJ2-3; 7 positions agree with TRBD1. CDR1 is SGHRS, CDR2 YFSETQ, per germline. The CDR3 consists of 14 residues. The ends lost 5 bases at V and 0 bases at J; junction bases unmatched: 3. The CDR3 reads CASSQGVSTDTQYF. The CDR3 DNA follows: TGCGCCAGCAGTCAGGGGGTAAGCACAGATACGCAGTATTTT.

The chain uses TRBV5-1 and TRBJ2-7, with D perhaps TRBD2 (5 bases). The germline V gene encodes CDR1 SGHRS and CDR2 YFSETQ. The CDR3 sequence is 13 residues long. V was pared by 5 bases and J by 5 bases, with 14 bases between. Here the CDR3 reads CASREASTHEQYF. The DNA for the CDR3 is TGCGCCAGCAGGGAGGCGAGCACCCACGAGCAGTACTTC. Using reference TRBV5-1 and TRBJ2-7 for the parts outside the CDR3, the full variable domain is KAGVTQTPRYLIKTRGQQVTLSCSPISGHRSVSWYQQTPGQGLQFLFEYFSETQRNKGNFPGRFSGRQFSNSRSEMNVSTLELGDSALYLCASREASTHEQYFGPGTRLTVT.

This clone was recorded a few times. J is TRBJ2-2 and V is TRBV19; no clear D. V lost 6 bases, J lost 0 bases, and 8 bases lay in between. Germline CDR1 reads LNHDA; CDR2 reads SQIVND (reference sequence). The CDR3 covers 14 residues. The CDR3 DNA reads as TGTGCCAGTAGGGTTAACACGAACACCGGGGAGCTGTTTTTT. Protein sequence: CASRVNTNTGELFF.

The chain carries TRBV6-5 and TRBJ1-1; 10 positions agree with TRBD1. This CDR3 comprises 15 residues. Germline loops: CDR1 MNHEY, CDR2 SVGAGI. V shed 5 bases, J shed 5 bases, and the junction held 8 bases outside the gene matches. The DNA for the CDR3 is TGTGCCAGCAGTACCTGGGGACAGGGGAAGACTGAAGCTTTCTTT. It encodes CASSTWGQGKTEAFF.

The V call is TRBV7-9, the J call TRBJ2-5, with 12 positions matching TRBD1. Trimming took 5 bases from V and 4 from J; bases not matched to a gene: 8. The CDR3 is 16 residues long. Germline-derived CDR1 and CDR2 are SEHNR and FQNEAQ (reference sequence). In DNA form, the CDR3 reads TGTGCCAGCAGCCGGGGCCGGGGACAGGGGGCAGAGACCCAGTACTTC. Translated, it gives CASSRGRGQGAETQYF.

This clone came up once. CDR3 nucleotides: TGTGCCAGTAGTACGACTCGGTACAATGAGCAGTTCTTC. It codes for CASSTTRYNEQFF. The chain employs TRBV19 and TRBJ2-1; no definite D call. This CDR3 is built from 13 residues. Per the germline V gene, CDR1 is LNHDA and CDR2 is SQIVND (reference sequence). V lost 4 bases and J lost 4, with 8 bases in between.

The rearrangement joins TRBV28 to TRBJ1-2; 8 nucleotides align to TRBD1. The CDR3 spans 15 residues. Germline-derived CDR1 and CDR2 are MDHEN and SYDVKM. The trim removed 5 bases at V and 4 bases at J, leaving 9 bases unmatched. CDR3 region: CASSNGQGRLYGYTF. The CDR3 nucleotides are TGTGCCAGCAGTAACGGACAGGGTAGGCTCTATGGCTACACCTTC.

This rearrangement joins TRBV11-1 to TRBJ2-7; maybe TRBD1 (6 bases). Trimming cost V 4 bases and J 2 bases, with 12 bases left between them. Germline V gives CDR1 SGHAT, CDR2 FQDESV (reference sequence). This CDR3 comprises 14 residues. The CDR3: CASSWAGVAYEQYF. CDR3 nucleotides: TGTGCCAGCAGCTGGGCAGGGGTGGCCTACGAGCAGTACTTC.

This clone was seen a handful of times. CDR3 amino acids: CASLGHREKLFF. The CDR3 nucleotides read TGTGCCAGCCTTGGACATCGTGAAAAACTGTTTTTT. This chain uses TRBV6-6 with TRBJ1-4; tentative D call: TRBD1 (5 bases). The CDR3 spans 12 residues. Germline CDR1 reads MNHNY; CDR2 reads SVGAGI (reference sequence). V gave up 8 bases and J gave up 7 bases, with 11 bases separating them.

The chain combines TRBV5-1 with TRBJ1-2; 7 nucleotides line up with TRBD1. The germline V gene encodes CDR1 SGHRS and CDR2 YFSETQ. V dropped 5 bases and J dropped 5; count of bases not matched to a gene: 6. The CDR3 sequence is 13 residues long. The CDR3, as DNA: TGCGCCAGCAGGGAACAGGGGACTTATGGCTACACCTTC. This sequence encodes CASREQGTYGYTF.

Note on this clone: Germline is not matched at one junction end, which may reflect a read error. The rearrangement joins TRBV5-4 to TRBJ2-2, with D possibly TRBD2 on 6 matching bases. The germline CDR1 and CDR2 sequences are SGHNT and YYREEE (reference sequence). This CDR3 spans 14 amino acids. The CDR3 reads CATHGGVNAGELFF. The CDR3 nucleotides are TGTGCCACCCACGGGGGAGTGAACGCCGGGGAGCTGTTTTTT. Drawing the rest from reference TRBV5-4 and TRBJ2-2, the complete variable domain is ETGVTQSPTHLIKTRGQQVTLRCSSQSGHNTVSWYQQALGQGPQFIFQYYREEENGRGNFPPRFSGLQFPNYSSELNVNALELDDSALYLCATHGGVNAGELFFGEGSRLTVL.

The chain joins TRBV27 to TRBJ2-7; the D is unclear. This CDR3 is 13 amino acids long. Germline V gene sequence: CDR1 MNHEY, CDR2 SMNVEV (reference sequence). V was clipped by 6 bases and J by 3 bases, with 12 bases between them. CDR3 amino acids: CASRSPLLYEQYF. The CDR3 DNA reads as TGTGCCAGCAGATCACCCCTACTCTACGAGCAGTACTTC.

CDR3 sequence reads: CAWRDSHRGEGNQPQHF. The CDR3 region has the DNA TGTGCCTGGAGGGATTCCCACAGGGGCGAGGGCAATCAGCCCCAGCATTTT. This chain joins TRBV30 and TRBJ1-5, with 7 bases lining up with TRBD1. This CDR3 is built from 17 residues. V lost 3 bases to trimming and J lost 2 bases; unmatched junction nucleotides: 13. Looked up from germline, CDR1 is GTSNPN and CDR2 is SVGIG (reference sequence).

In this sample, this clone turned up a few times. The V call is TRBV6-5, the J call TRBJ1-6; possible D gene TRBD1, 5 bases. CDR3 length: 14 amino acids. Germline assignment: CDR1 MNHEY and CDR2 SVGAGI. V lost 4 bases to trimming and J lost 4 bases, with 8 bases between them. The CDR3 sequence: CASSFQGYNSPLHF. Written as DNA, the CDR3 is TGTGCCAGCAGTTTCCAGGGTTATAATTCACCCCTCCACTTT.

This sequence joins TRBV19 and TRBJ2-3; TRBD2 matches 7 bases. This CDR3 region has 14 residues. J gave up 0 bases and V 8 bases, and 5 bases lay outside the gene matches. Per the germline V gene, CDR1 is LNHDA and CDR2 is SQIVND (reference sequence). The CDR3 DNA sequence: TGTGCCAGTGCCAGCGGGGTAAGCACAGATACGCAGTATTTT. Encoded protein: CASASGVSTDTQYF.

J is TRBJ1-2 and V is TRBV16; TRBD1 agrees at 9 bases. CDR1 and CDR2 (germline): KGHSY, FQNENV. The CDR3 spans 13 residues. The junction had 5 bases not matched to a gene; V was cut back by 4 bases and J by 8 bases. The CDR3 loop reads CASSPGQGLGYTF. The DNA for the CDR3 is TGTGCCAGCAGCCCGGGACAGGGTCTCGGCTACACCTTC.

The chain recombines TRBV5-6 with TRBJ1-3; 8 bases are a match to TRBD1. Unmatched junction bases numbered 14, after V lost 2 bases and J lost 4 bases. Per the germline V gene, CDR1 is SGHDT and CDR2 is YYEEEE. The CDR3 consists of 18 residues. The CDR3 bases are TGTGCCAGCAGCTTATCTCCCAAAGGACAGGGTGCAGGAAACACCATATATTTT. Translation gives CASSLSPKGQGAGNTIYF.